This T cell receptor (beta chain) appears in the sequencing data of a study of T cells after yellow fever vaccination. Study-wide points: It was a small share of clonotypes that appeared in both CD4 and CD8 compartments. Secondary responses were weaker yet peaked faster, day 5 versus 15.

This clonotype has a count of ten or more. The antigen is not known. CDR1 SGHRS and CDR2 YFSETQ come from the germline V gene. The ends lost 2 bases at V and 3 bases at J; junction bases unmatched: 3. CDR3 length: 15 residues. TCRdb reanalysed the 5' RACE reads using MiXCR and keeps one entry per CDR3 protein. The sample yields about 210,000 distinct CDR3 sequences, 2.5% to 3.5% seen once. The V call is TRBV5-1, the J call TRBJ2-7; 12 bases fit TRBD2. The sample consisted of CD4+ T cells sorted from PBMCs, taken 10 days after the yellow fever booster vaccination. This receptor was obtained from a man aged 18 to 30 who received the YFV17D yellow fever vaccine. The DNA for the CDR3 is TGCGCCAGCAGCTTCTCACTAGCGGGGGGCTACGAGCAGTACTTC. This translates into CASSFSLAGGYEQYF.